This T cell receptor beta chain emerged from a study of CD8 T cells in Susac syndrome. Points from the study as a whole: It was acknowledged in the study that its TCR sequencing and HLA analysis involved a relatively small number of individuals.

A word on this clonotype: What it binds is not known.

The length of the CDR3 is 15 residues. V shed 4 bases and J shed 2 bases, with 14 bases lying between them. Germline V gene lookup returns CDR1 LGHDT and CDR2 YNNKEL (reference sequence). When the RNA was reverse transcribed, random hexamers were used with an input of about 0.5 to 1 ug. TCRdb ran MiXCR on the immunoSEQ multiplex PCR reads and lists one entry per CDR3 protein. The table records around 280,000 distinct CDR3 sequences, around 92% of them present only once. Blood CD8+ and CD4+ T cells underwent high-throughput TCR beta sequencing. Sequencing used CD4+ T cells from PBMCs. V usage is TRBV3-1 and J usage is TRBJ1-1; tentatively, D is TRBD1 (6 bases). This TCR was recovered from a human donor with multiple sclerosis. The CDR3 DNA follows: TGTGCCAGCAGCCCACCGCCGGGGGCAAACACTGAAGCTTTCTTT. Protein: CASSPPPGANTEAFF.